This T cell receptor beta chain emerged from a study of T-cell memory formation after mild COVID-19. Study results and limitations: Still unconfirmed is whether the second-wave clones peaking on day 37 recognized SARS-CoV-2. A balance of CD4 and CD8 characterized clones contracting day 15 to 85, whereas later expanders leaned CD4+. The CD4+ clones that contracted clustered mainly within CM and EM, and the CD8+ clones concentrated in EMRA.

Via MiXCR, TCRdb re-called the 5' RACE reads, giving one row per CDR3 protein. The table has a few hundred thousand distinct CDR3 sequences, approximately 16% seen once. This clonotype was recorded a few times. Its antigen remains unknown. V trimming: 7 bases; J trimming: 5 bases; junction bases outside the gene matches: 14. CDR1 is DFQATT, CDR2 SNEGSKA, per germline (reference sequence). CDR3 length: 15 residues. Input material: PBMCs or a T cell subset sorted from them (not recorded which). This chain links TRBV20-1 with TRBJ2-4, with 7 bases lining up with TRBD2. This TCR derives from a man aged 18 to 29 who had mild COVID-19 (a few samples of this study predate the infection). Cell type and time point are not known. The CDR3 nucleotides read TGCAGTGTTACCAGAACCCCGGGGGGTCAAAACATTCAGTACTTC. It is translated as CSVTRTPGGQNIQYF.